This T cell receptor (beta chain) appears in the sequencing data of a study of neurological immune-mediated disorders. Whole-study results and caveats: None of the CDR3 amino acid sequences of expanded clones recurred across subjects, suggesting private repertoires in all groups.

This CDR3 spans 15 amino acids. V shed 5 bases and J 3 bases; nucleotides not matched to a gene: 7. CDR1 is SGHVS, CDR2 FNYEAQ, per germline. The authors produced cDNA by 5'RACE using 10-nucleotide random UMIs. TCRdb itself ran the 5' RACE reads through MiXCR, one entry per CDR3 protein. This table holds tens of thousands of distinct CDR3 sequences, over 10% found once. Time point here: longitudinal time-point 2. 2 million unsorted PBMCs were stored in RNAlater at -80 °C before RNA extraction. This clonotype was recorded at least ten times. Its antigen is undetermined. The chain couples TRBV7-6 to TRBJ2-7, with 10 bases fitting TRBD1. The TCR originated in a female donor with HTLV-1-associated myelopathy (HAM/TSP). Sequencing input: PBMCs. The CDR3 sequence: CASSPGTGANYEQYF. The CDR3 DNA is TGTGCCAGCAGCCCCGGGACAGGGGCCAACTACGAGCAGTACTTC.